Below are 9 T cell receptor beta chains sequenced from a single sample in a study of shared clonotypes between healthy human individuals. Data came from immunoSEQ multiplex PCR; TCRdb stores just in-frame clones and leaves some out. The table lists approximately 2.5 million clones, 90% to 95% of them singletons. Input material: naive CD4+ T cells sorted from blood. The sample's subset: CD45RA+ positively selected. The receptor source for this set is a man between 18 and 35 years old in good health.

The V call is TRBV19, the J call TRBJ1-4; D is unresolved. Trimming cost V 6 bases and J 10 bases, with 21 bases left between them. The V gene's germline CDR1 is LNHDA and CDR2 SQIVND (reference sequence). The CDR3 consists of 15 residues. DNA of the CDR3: TGTGCCAGTAGGCCGCCGGGCTTGATAATAGCAAAACTGTTTTTT. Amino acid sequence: CASRPPGLIIAKLFF.

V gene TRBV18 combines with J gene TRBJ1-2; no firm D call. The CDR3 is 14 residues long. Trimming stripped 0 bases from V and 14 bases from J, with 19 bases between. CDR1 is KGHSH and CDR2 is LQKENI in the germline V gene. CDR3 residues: CASSPPTATGILTF. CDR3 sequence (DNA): TGTGCCAGCTCACCACCGACGGCAACGGGCATCCTTACCTTC.

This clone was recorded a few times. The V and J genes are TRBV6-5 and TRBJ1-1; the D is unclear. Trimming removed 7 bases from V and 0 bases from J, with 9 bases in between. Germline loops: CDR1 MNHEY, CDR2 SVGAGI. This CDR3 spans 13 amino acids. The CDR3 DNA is TGTGCCAGCACGAGGCAGTTGAACACTGAAGCTTTCTTT. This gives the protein CASTRQLNTEAFF.

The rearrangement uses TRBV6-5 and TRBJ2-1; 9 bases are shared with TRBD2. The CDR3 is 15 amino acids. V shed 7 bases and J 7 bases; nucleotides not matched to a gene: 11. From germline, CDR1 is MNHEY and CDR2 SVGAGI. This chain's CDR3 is CASTKRLAGRNEQFF. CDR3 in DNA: TGTGCCAGCACCAAGAGGCTAGCGGGAAGGAATGAGCAGTTCTTC.

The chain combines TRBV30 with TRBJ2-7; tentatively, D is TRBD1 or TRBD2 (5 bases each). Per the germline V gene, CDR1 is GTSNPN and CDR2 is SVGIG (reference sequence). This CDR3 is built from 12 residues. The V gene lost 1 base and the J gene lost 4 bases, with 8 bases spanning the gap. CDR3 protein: CAWSGDGYEQYF. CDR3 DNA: TGTGCCTGGAGTGGGGACGGGTACGAGCAGTACTTC.

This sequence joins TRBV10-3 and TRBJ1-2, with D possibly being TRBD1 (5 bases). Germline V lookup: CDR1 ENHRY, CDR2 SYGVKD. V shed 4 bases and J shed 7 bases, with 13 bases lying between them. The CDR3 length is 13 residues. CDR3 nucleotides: TGTGCCATCAGTGTAATCGGGGGGGGTGGCTACACCTTC. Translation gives CAISVIGGGGYTF.

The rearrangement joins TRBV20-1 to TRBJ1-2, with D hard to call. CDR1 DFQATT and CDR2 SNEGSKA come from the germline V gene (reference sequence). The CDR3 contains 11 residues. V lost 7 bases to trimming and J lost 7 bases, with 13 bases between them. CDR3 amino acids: CSGSGSRGYTF. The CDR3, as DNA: TGCAGTGGGTCCGGGTCCCGTGGCTACACCTTC.

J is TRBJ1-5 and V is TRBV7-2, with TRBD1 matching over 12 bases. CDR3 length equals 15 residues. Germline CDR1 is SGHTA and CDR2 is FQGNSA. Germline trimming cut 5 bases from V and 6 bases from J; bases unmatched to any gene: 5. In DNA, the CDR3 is TGTGCCAGCAGCCCGGGACAGGGGGCAGGTCAGCCCCAGCATTTT. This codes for CASSPGQGAGQPQHF.

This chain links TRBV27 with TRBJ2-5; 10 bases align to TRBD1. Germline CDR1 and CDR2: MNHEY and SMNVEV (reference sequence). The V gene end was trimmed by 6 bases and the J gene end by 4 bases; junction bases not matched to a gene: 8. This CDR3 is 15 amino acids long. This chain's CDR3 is CASSPFRDRGETQYF. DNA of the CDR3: TGTGCCAGCAGCCCCTTCCGGGACAGGGGAGAGACCCAGTACTTC.